These T cell receptor beta chains were read from a single sample in a study of identical twins' blood T cells. MiXCR, applied by TCRdb to the 5' RACE reads, yields one record per CDR3 protein. Of fewer than 450,000 distinct CDR3 sequences listed, roughly 31% are singletons. The material sequenced was PBMCs. These receptors came from a woman aged 18-49 years in good health. CDR3s leave out the opening cysteine and the closing phenylalanine or tryptophan. Fields, in order: V gene, clone size, J gene, CDR3 protein. Not all rows give a size; the values are once, few, many and, for expanded clones, a class.

v_call: TRBV9
clone_size: few
j_call: TRBJ2-1
cdr3_aa: ASSRGFTYNEQF

v_call: TRBV3-1
clone_size: -
j_call: TRBJ2-5
cdr3_aa: ASSQRGYGETQY

v_call: TRBV4-1
clone_size: -
j_call: TRBJ1-2
cdr3_aa: ASSASQSGAYGYT

v_call: TRBV5-1
clone_size: -
j_call: TRBJ1-2
cdr3_aa: ASSLVGPGYGYT

v_call: TRBV29-1
clone_size: -
j_call: TRBJ1-1
cdr3_aa: SSWGGGWTEAF

v_call: TRBV20-1
clone_size: -
j_call: TRBJ2-2
cdr3_aa: SALTSGRARSTGELF

v_call: TRBV29-1
clone_size: many
j_call: TRBJ2-2
cdr3_aa: SVELGTEPGELF

v_call: TRBV20-1
clone_size: -
j_call: TRBJ2-5
cdr3_aa: SASGPRGNQETQY

v_call: TRBV28
clone_size: many
j_call: TRBJ2-1
cdr3_aa: ASSLGENEQF

v_call: TRBV10-2
clone_size: -
j_call: TRBJ1-2
cdr3_aa: ASSEQFNYGYT

v_call: TRBV20-1
clone_size: -
j_call: TRBJ1-2
cdr3_aa: SAIPGHYGYT

v_call: TRBV5-1
clone_size: few
j_call: TRBJ1-6
cdr3_aa: ASSPRGQVNSPLH

v_call: TRBV20-1
clone_size: many
j_call: TRBJ2-3
cdr3_aa: SARWGETDTQY

v_call: TRBV5-1
clone_size: -
j_call: TRBJ1-2
cdr3_aa: ASSSKGEEGYT

v_call: TRBV20-1
clone_size: -
j_call: TRBJ2-3
cdr3_aa: SAPSSGGFSTDTQY

v_call: TRBV10-2
clone_size: few
j_call: TRBJ2-7
cdr3_aa: ASSGTGDEQY

v_call: TRBV6-2/TRBV6-3
clone_size: few
j_call: TRBJ1-5
cdr3_aa: ASSNRAHNQPQH

v_call: TRBV7-9
clone_size: -
j_call: TRBJ1-1
cdr3_aa: ASSLGAGIAF

v_call: TRBV7-2
clone_size: -
j_call: TRBJ2-1
cdr3_aa: ASSFNGGSYNEQF

v_call: TRBV4-3
clone_size: -
j_call: TRBJ1-6
cdr3_aa: ASSQELDISYNSPLH

v_call: TRBV6-1
clone_size: many
j_call: TRBJ1-5
cdr3_aa: ASSTWEDQPQH

v_call: TRBV6-5
clone_size: few
j_call: TRBJ2-7
cdr3_aa: ASTRQGVVNEQY

v_call: TRBV7-2
clone_size: once
j_call: TRBJ2-7
cdr3_aa: ASSLGLEGQY

v_call: TRBV7-8
clone_size: -
j_call: TRBJ1-4
cdr3_aa: ASSQSNEKLF

v_call: TRBV18
clone_size: few
j_call: TRBJ1-3
cdr3_aa: ASSPEGRYSGNTIY

v_call: TRBV12-3/TRBV12-4
clone_size: -
j_call: TRBJ1-1
cdr3_aa: ASSVNNMNTEAF

v_call: TRBV29-1
clone_size: -
j_call: TRBJ1-2
cdr3_aa: SVDETETYGYT

v_call: TRBV12-5
clone_size: -
j_call: TRBJ2-1
cdr3_aa: ASGPSPGNEQF

v_call: TRBV29-1
clone_size: -
j_call: TRBJ1-6
cdr3_aa: SVHSPSLHPFPCSYNSPLH

v_call: TRBV12-3/TRBV12-4
clone_size: -
j_call: TRBJ2-1
cdr3_aa: ASTLGAKPHEQF

v_call: TRBV6-2/TRBV6-3
clone_size: -
j_call: TRBJ1-1
cdr3_aa: ASKSGLWTEAF

v_call: TRBV11-3
clone_size: many
j_call: TRBJ2-1
cdr3_aa: ASSLGTSGAYNEQF

v_call: TRBV20-1
clone_size: many
j_call: TRBJ2-1
cdr3_aa: SASGRAYNEQF

v_call: TRBV30
clone_size: -
j_call: TRBJ1-1
cdr3_aa: ASFRHGNTEAF

v_call: TRBV29-1
clone_size: -
j_call: TRBJ1-2
cdr3_aa: SHDGTAGDYGYT

v_call: TRBV5-1
clone_size: -
j_call: TRBJ2-2
cdr3_aa: ASSLEGLDRTGELF

v_call: TRBV5-6
clone_size: -
j_call: TRBJ1-2
cdr3_aa: ASSLDRLYGYT

v_call: TRBV20-1
clone_size: many
j_call: TRBJ1-5
cdr3_aa: SASFGRIGNQPQH

v_call: TRBV7-9
clone_size: -
j_call: TRBJ1-2
cdr3_aa: ASSLGLFDGYT

v_call: TRBV19
clone_size: once
j_call: TRBJ2-3
cdr3_aa: ASSIGTYTDTQY

v_call: TRBV7-2
clone_size: once
j_call: TRBJ2-5
cdr3_aa: ASSLATPQY